The clone carrying this T cell receptor beta chain was seen a handful of times. Its antigen is as yet unknown. The data originate from a study of CD8 T cells in ankylosing spondylitis. This CDR3 contains 15 residues. Germline V gene lookup returns CDR1 DFQATT and CDR2 SNEGSKA (reference sequence). V was cut by 5 bases and J by 2 bases, with 18 bases left in between. TCRdb re-analysed the 5' RACE reads in MiXCR, keeping a single row per CDR3 protein. The profile shows 470,000 or so distinct CDR3 sequences, roughly a quarter of them singletons. Study conclusions and caveats: Certain motif variants had earlier been reported in reactive arthritis synovial fluid and blood. Researchers reportedly found disease-linked clones significantly enriched in matched ankylosing spondylitis synovial fluid. A TCR beta motif made of roughly eight highly homologous variants seemed typical of ankylosing spondylitis blood.

Material for sequencing was blood, either unsorted or a sorted T cell fraction (not recorded which). This TCR was recovered from a male donor with ankylosing spondylitis. The rearrangement links TRBV20-1 to TRBJ2-5; D perhaps matches TRBD2 (7 bases). DNA for the CDR3: TGCAGTGCTTCCGACGGAGGGGGGGATCAAGAGACCCAGTACTTC. Its protein product is CSASDGGGDQETQYF.